This entry lists 21 T cell receptor beta chains sequenced from one sample in a study of cytomegalovirus exposure and HLA in healthy donors. Profiling relied on immunoSEQ multiplex PCR, and the TCRdb table lists in-frame clones only, not all of them. The sample includes 160,000 or so clones, roughly 80% of them seen just once. The material sequenced was PBMCs. These receptors were collected from a man aged 25 to 45 in good health and CMV-seropositive.

The V and J genes are TRBV7-9 and TRBJ2-7; D call uncertain. CDR3 size: 13 residues. Per germline, CDR1 SEHNR and CDR2 FQNEAQ (reference sequence). The V end lost 1 base, the J end lost 4 bases, and 8 bases lay between the germline ends. The CDR3 protein is CASSLDGMYEQYF. As DNA, the CDR3 is TGTGCCAGCAGCTTAGACGGTATGTACGAGCAGTACTTC.

The rearrangement uses TRBV6-5 and TRBJ2-7; 10 bases map to TRBD2. The junction had 4 bases not matched to a gene; V was cut back by 7 bases and J by 4 bases. This CDR3 is built from 13 residues. Germline loops: CDR1 MNHEY, CDR2 SVGAGI. The CDR3 loop is CASTPSGGYEQYF. DNA for the CDR3: TGTGCCAGCACCCCTAGCGGGGGTTACGAGCAGTACTTC.

The rearrangement links TRBV18 to TRBJ2-5; D not resolved. CDR3 length: 12 residues. The germline V gene encodes CDR1 KGHSH and CDR2 LQKENI. V lost 0 bases to trimming and J lost 5 bases, with 4 bases between them. CDR3 residues: CASSPPSETQYF. The DNA of the CDR3 is TGTGCCAGCTCACCACCGTCTGAGACCCAGTACTTC.

The gene calls are TRBV4-3 and TRBJ1-3; 8 nucleotides match TRBD1. J gave up 11 bases and V 0 bases, and 0 bases lay outside the gene matches. The CDR3 sequence is 12 residues long. Germline assignment: CDR1 LGHNA and CDR2 YSLEER. The CDR3 DNA sequence: TGCGCCAGCAGCCAAGAACAGGGGGCCATATATTTT. This sequence encodes CASSQEQGAIYF.

The J gene is TRBJ1-4, the V gene TRBV9, with TRBD1 matching over 7 bases. This CDR3 contains 15 residues. Germline assignment: CDR1 SGDLS and CDR2 YYNGEE. The V segment lost 2 bases and the J segment 3 bases; nucleotides outside the gene matches: 4. The CDR3 loop reads CASSVRTGPNEKLFF. DNA for the CDR3: TGTGCCAGCAGCGTTCGGACAGGTCCTAATGAAAAACTGTTTTTT.

The CDR3 loop reads CASSFMGQAANTEAFF. CDR3 nucleotide sequence: TGTGCCAGCAGTTTCATGGGACAGGCCGCGAACACTGAAGCTTTCTTT. The chain links TRBV6-5 to TRBJ1-1; 8 bases line up with TRBD1. Per the germline V gene, CDR1 is MNHEY and CDR2 is SVGAGI. The length of the CDR3 is 16 residues. The V segment lost 4 bases and the J segment 1 base; nucleotides outside the gene matches: 8.

J is TRBJ2-1 and V is TRBV7-8, with 11 bases aligning to TRBD2. Per the germline V gene, CDR1 is SGHVS and CDR2 is FQNEAQ. The CDR3 spans 15 residues. V lost 6 bases and J lost 3; bases outside the gene matches: 4. The CDR3 loop is CASRRLAGGYNEQFF. As DNA, the CDR3 is TGTGCCAGCAGGCGCCTAGCGGGGGGCTACAATGAGCAGTTCTTC.

The chain couples TRBV9 to TRBJ1-6; no definite D call. Per the germline V gene, CDR1 is SGDLS and CDR2 is YYNGEE. The V end lost 6 bases, the J end lost 8 bases, and 15 bases lay between the germline ends. The CDR3 loop spans 14 amino acids. The CDR3 region has the DNA TGTGCCAGCACCGCGGGGAGGAAAGATTCACCCCTCCACTTT. Its protein is CASTAGRKDSPLHF.

This sequence joins TRBV7-8 and TRBJ2-1; 7 nucleotides agree with TRBD2. Germline values: CDR1 SGHVS, CDR2 FQNEAQ. This CDR3 is built from 17 residues. Unmatched junction bases numbered 9, after V lost 4 bases and J lost 0 bases. The CDR3 loop reads CASSSPYGGSSYNEQFF. The CDR3 bases are TGTGCCAGCAGCTCCCCGTACGGGGGGAGCTCCTACAATGAGCAGTTCTTC. Combining the CDR3 with reference TRBV7-8 and TRBJ2-1 gives the whole variable domain GAGVSQSPRYKVAKRGQDVALRCDPISGHVSLFWYQQALGQGPEFLTYFQNEAQLDKSGLPSDRFFAERPEGSVSTLKIQRTQQEDSAVYLCASSSPYGGSSYNEQFFGPGTRLTVL.

This clone is a singleton in its sample. This chain connects TRBV14 to TRBJ1-3; weak D call: TRBD1 (6 bases). CDR3 length: 15 amino acids. Germline-derived CDR1 and CDR2 are SGHDN and FVKESK. Trimming shortened V by 5 bases and J by 9 bases, and 20 bases separated the two germline ends. The CDR3 sequence: CASSVQGVTGGTIYF. The CDR3 DNA sequence: TGTGCCAGCAGCGTACAGGGCGTAACAGGCGGCACCATATATTTT.

This chain links TRBV2 with TRBJ2-5; TRBD2 might be the D (6 bases). From germline, CDR1 is SNHLY and CDR2 FYNNEI. CDR3 length: 14 amino acids. Trimming stripped 10 bases from V and 5 bases from J, with 20 bases between. The CDR3 coding sequence is TGTGCCATAGGACCGGGGGAGCCAGGGGAGACCCAGTACTTC. It is translated as CAIGPGEPGETQYF.

The chain carries TRBV18 and TRBJ1-2; a possible D gene is TRBD1 (5 bases). The CDR3 runs 15 residues. Trimming left V 3 bases short and J 5 bases short, with 16 bases between. Germline CDR1 is KGHSH and CDR2 is LQKENI. The CDR3 here is CASSPYEGAEYGYTF. CDR3 nucleotide sequence: TGTGCCAGCTCACCCTATGAAGGGGCGGAGTATGGCTACACCTTC.

V is TRBV6-5 and J is TRBJ1-2, with D tentatively TRBD1 (5 bases). CDR1 and CDR2 from the germline V gene are MNHEY and SVGAGI. V was clipped by 4 bases and J by 5 bases, with 20 bases between them. CDR3 length: 16 amino acids. Here the CDR3 reads CASSSRGGKYRYGYTF. Written as DNA, the CDR3 is TGTGCCAGCAGTTCCCGGGGGGGGAAGTACAGGTATGGCTACACCTTC.

The chain employs TRBV7-6 and TRBJ2-3, with 12 bases matching TRBD2. The CDR3 sequence is 17 residues long. Trimming took 1 base from V and 5 from J; bases not matched to a gene: 7. Germline V gene data show CDR1 as SGHVS and CDR2 as FNYEAQ. The CDR3 spells CASSLDRLAGGRDTQYF. For the CDR3, the DNA is TGTGCCAGCAGCTTAGACCGGCTAGCGGGGGGGAGAGATACGCAGTATTTT.

The genes are TRBV5-5 and TRBJ1-3; D is possibly TRBD1 (5 bases). V was clipped by 0 bases and J by 3 bases, with 13 bases between them. CDR1 SGHKS and CDR2 YYEKEE come from the germline V gene (reference sequence). The CDR3 totals 16 residues. The CDR3 protein is CASSLVRVRYGNTIYF. CDR3 sequence (DNA): TGTGCCAGCAGCTTGGTCAGGGTGCGGTATGGAAACACCATATATTTT.

The rearrangement joins TRBV5-6 to TRBJ2-2; D might be TRBD1 (5 bases). The CDR3 sequence is 15 residues long. Germline V gene lookup returns CDR1 SGHDT and CDR2 YYEEEE. V was trimmed by 0 bases and J by 3 bases, leaving 9 bases between them. CDR3: CASSLGARDTGELFF. CDR3 in DNA: TGTGCCAGCAGCTTGGGCGCCAGGGACACCGGGGAGCTGTTTTTT.

The table lists this clone with a count of one. The chain combines TRBV5-1 with TRBJ2-3; 10 bases are a match to TRBD1. Germline values: CDR1 SGHRS, CDR2 YFSETQ. The V segment lost 4 bases and the J segment 2 bases; nucleotides outside the gene matches: 4. The CDR3 spans 15 residues. The CDR3 nucleotides read TGCGCCAGCAGCAAGGACAGGGGGGCCACAGATACGCAGTATTTT. It yields the protein CASSKDRGATDTQYF.

The chain has TRBV11-3 and TRBJ2-7; D remains ambiguous. Per the germline V gene, CDR1 is SGHNT and CDR2 is YENEEA. This CDR3 has 12 residues. V shed 5 bases and J shed 6 bases, with 11 bases lying between them. CDR3 amino acids: CASSQSGSEQYF. Here the CDR3 DNA reads TGTGCCAGCAGCCAGTCAGGTTCCGAGCAGTACTTC.

The chain employs TRBV30 and TRBJ2-1; TRBD1 might be the D (5 bases). The V gene lost 2 bases and the J gene lost 0 bases, with 14 bases spanning the gap. The length of the CDR3 is 16 residues. CDR1 is GTSNPN and CDR2 is SVGIG in the germline V gene (reference sequence). This chain's CDR3 is CAWSSDGASSYNEQFF. In DNA form, the CDR3 reads TGTGCCTGGAGTTCGGATGGGGCGAGCTCCTACAATGAGCAGTTCTTC.

The chain employs TRBV5-5 and TRBJ2-7; no clear D. The CDR3 is 15 residues long. CDR1 and CDR2 (germline): SGHKS, YYEKEE (reference sequence). V lost 2 bases to trimming and J lost 4 bases, with 16 bases between them. The CDR3 DNA reads as TGTGCCAGCAGCTTCTACGCCCCTCTTGTTTACGAGCAGTACTTC. This sequence encodes CASSFYAPLVYEQYF.

J is TRBJ2-7 and V is TRBV5-1; 11 nucleotides agree with TRBD2. The CDR3 covers 18 residues. The V and J ends lost 0 bases and 4 bases, in that order; junction bases with no gene match: 12. In germline, CDR1 is SGHRS, CDR2 YFSETQ. For the CDR3, the DNA is TGCGCCAGCAGCTTGGATGGACTAGCGGGCGGTGCAGGTTACGAGCAGTACTTC. As protein: CASSLDGLAGGAGYEQYF.